The 12 T cell receptor beta chains below come from one sample, sequenced in a study of CD8+CD57+ T cells in acquired aplastic anemia. Patients chosen for sequencing had CD8+CD57+ cells that had expanded, as shown by flow cytometry. TCR beta VDJ and CDR3 profiles were obtained from a genomic DNA template. Each CDR3 protein gets one entry after TCRdb re-called the reads with MiXCR. The profile covers over 150,000 distinct CDR3 sequences, with around 60% appearing a single time and about 42% taken by the ten largest. Sequenced sample: sorted CD4+, CD8+, or CD8+CD57+ T cells (not recorded which) from PBMCs. The receptor set was obtained from a human donor with aplastic anemia.

This chain uses TRBV7-3 with TRBJ2-7, with 11 positions matching TRBD1. The trim removed 5 bases at V and 3 bases at J, leaving 12 bases unmatched. This CDR3 has 17 amino acids. Germline lookup yields CDR1 SGHTA and CDR2 FQGTGA. In DNA, the CDR3 is TGTGCCAGCAGCCAGAATAAGAGGGGGACAGGGGGCTACGAGCAGTACTTC. This sequence encodes CASSQNKRGTGGYEQYF.

The V and J genes are TRBV10-3 and TRBJ1-2; TRBD1 matches at 7 bases. This CDR3 has 13 residues. Germline CDR1 and CDR2: ENHRY and SYGVKD. Germline trimming cut 10 bases from V and 2 bases from J; bases unmatched to any gene: 7. As DNA, the CDR3 is TGTGCCAGCGCCCAGACAGGGAACTATGGCTACACCTTC. This encodes CASAQTGNYGYTF.

Note on this clonotype: The germline gene is not matched at one end of the junction; a read error may be the cause. The J gene is TRBJ1-2, the V gene TRBV9, with D unresolved. Germline values: CDR1 SGDLS, CDR2 YYNGEE. The CDR3 runs to 18 residues. The DNA for the CDR3 is TGTGTCAGCAGCGCCGACGCTGAAAAACAACCCACTAACTATGGCTACACCTTC. This gives the protein CVSSADAEKQPTNYGYTF.

This clonotype was counted once. This chain joins TRBV24-1 and TRBJ2-1, with D possibly called TRBD1 or TRBD2 (6 bases each). The CDR3 length is 15 residues. Trimming removed 3 bases at V and 1 base at J, with 9 bases between. Per the germline V gene, CDR1 is KGHDR and CDR2 is SFDVKD. The DNA for the CDR3 is TGTGCCACCAGTGATGGGGGGACATCCTACAATGAGCAGTTCTTC. Protein product: CATSDGGTSYNEQFF.

Points on this clonotype: One junction end does not reproduce the germline sequence, and a read error may be involved. V usage is TRBV7-8 and J usage is TRBJ2-3; D not resolved. CDR1 SGHVS and CDR2 FQNEAQ come from the germline V gene. The length of the CDR3 is 13 residues. Here the CDR3 reads CASSPLRTNTQYF. CDR3 coding DNA: TGTGCCAGCAGCCCCCTCCGCACAAATACGCAGTATTTT.

This chain links TRBV28 with TRBJ1-6; 9 bases align to TRBD1. Germline CDR1 is MDHEN and CDR2 is SYDVKM. This CDR3 has 15 residues. J lost 5 bases, V lost 10 bases, and 9 bases had no gene match. CDR3 loop: CAIQQGATDNSPLHF. Written as DNA, the CDR3 is TGTGCCATCCAACAGGGGGCGACGGATAATTCACCCCTCCACTTT. Looking up the rest from reference TRBV28 and TRBJ1-6 gives the full variable domain: DVKVTQSSRYLVKRTGEKVFLECVQDMDHENMFWYRQDPGLGLRLIYFSYDVKMKEKGDIPEGYSVSREKKERFSLILESASTNQTSMYLCAIQQGATDNSPLHFGNGTRLTVT.

V gene TRBV12-3 or TRBV12-4 combines with J gene TRBJ2-2, with D hard to call. The CDR3 runs 17 residues. The V end was cut by 2 bases, the J end by 0 bases, with 13 bases between. Here the CDR3 reads CASSLYPTVANTGELFF. The CDR3 DNA reads as TGTGCCAGCAGTTTATACCCCACAGTCGCGAACACCGGGGAGCTGTTTTTT.

This clonotype appeared once. The chain uses TRBV7-9 and TRBJ2-5, with 11 bases matching TRBD1. The last part of the DNA fits TRBJ1-2 better; the J call may be wrong. Looked up from germline, CDR1 is SEHNR and CDR2 is FQNEAQ (reference sequence). The length of the CDR3 is 16 residues. The CDR3 bases are TGTGCCAGCAGCTTAGGGTCCGGGACAGGGGGCTATGGCTACACCTTC. Translated: CASSLGSGTGGYGYTF.

This chain joins TRBV24-1 and TRBJ2-7; 7 positions match TRBD1. Germline loops: CDR1 KGHDR, CDR2 SFDVKD. The length of the CDR3 is 16 residues. The ends lost 4 bases at V and 1 base at J; junction bases unmatched: 9. The CDR3 DNA follows: TGTGCCACCAGTGACTCCGACAGGGTTGAATCCTACGAGCAGTACTTC. Protein: CATSDSDRVESYEQYF.

V is TRBV29-1 and J is TRBJ2-1; 9 bases map to TRBD1. Germline V lookup: CDR1 SQVTM, CDR2 ANQGSEA. Trimming removed 6 bases from V and 5 bases from J; junction bases left unmatched: 8. The CDR3 contains 14 residues. The CDR3 region is CSVDRGVTDNEQFF. CDR3 DNA sequence: TGCAGCGTGGACAGGGGAGTCACCGACAATGAGCAGTTCTTC.

Here the CDR3 DNA reads TGTGCCAGCAGCCTCGGGACAGGGGGTCCCGGGGAGACCCAGTACTTC. The encoded protein is CASSLGTGGPGETQYF. The chain employs TRBV7-4 and TRBJ2-5; 11 nucleotides line up with TRBD1. The V and J ends lost 5 bases and 5 bases, in that order; junction bases with no gene match: 10. Germline-derived CDR1 and CDR2 are SGHVT and SQSDAQ. The CDR3 has 16 amino acids.

The chain has TRBV2 and TRBJ2-1; 8 nucleotides agree with TRBD1. Trimming removed 5 bases from V and 7 bases from J; junction bases left unmatched: 1. The CDR3 contains 12 residues. Per the germline V gene, CDR1 is SNHLY and CDR2 is FYNNEI. Written as DNA, the CDR3 is TGTGCCAGCAGTACAGGGGGGAATGAGCAGTTCTTC. This codes for CASSTGGNEQFF.